The TCR beta chain under discussion was sequenced for a study of beta chain features in type 1 diabetes. Whole-study results and caveats: TCRB repertoires of naive, central memory and Treg cells appeared more similar among patients than among healthy donors. Type 1 diabetes patients showed a moderate but significant shortening of TCRB CDR3s in all four CD4+ subsets.

V lost 6 bases and J lost 8, with 16 bases in between. The CDR3 totals 13 residues. In germline, CDR1 is MGHDK, CDR2 SYGVNS. As concerns this clone: Its specificity is not known.

Sequencing targeted expressed TCRB transcripts, as all isolated RNA had been reverse transcribed. Sequencing used immunoSEQ multiplex PCR; TCRdb keeps in-frame clones, though not all of them. The table lists over 600,000 clones, approximately 13% of them singletons, with more than 0.095% in the top ten. The specimen sequenced was naive CD4+ T cells from blood. V is TRBV25-1 and J is TRBJ1-2; no firm D call. This clonotype was obtained from a man aged 25 to 45 with type 1 diabetes. The CDR3 loop reads CASRSWELGGYTF. The CDR3, as DNA: TGTGCCAGCAGGAGTTGGGAACTGGGGGGCTACACCTTC.